The 8 T cell receptor beta chains below were found in one sample sequenced in a study of T-cell memory formation after mild COVID-19. TCRdb redid the calling of the 5' RACE reads with MiXCR, one entry per CDR3 protein. The table has approximately 260,000 distinct CDR3 sequences, over 15% seen once. Input material: PBMCs or a T cell subset sorted from them (not recorded which). The receptors were sampled from a man younger than 35 who had mild COVID-19 (a few samples of this study predate the infection). Cell type and time point are not known.

The V gene is TRBV4-2, the J gene TRBJ1-1, with 9 positions matching TRBD1. Germline V lookup: CDR1 LGHNA, CDR2 YNFKEQ. V shed 1 base, J shed 5 bases, and the junction held 5 bases outside the gene matches. The CDR3 totals 15 residues. CDR3 DNA: TGTGCCAGCAGCCAAGCCACAGGGGGCCGGACTGAAGCTTTCTTT. Protein product: CASSQATGGRTEAFF.

V gene TRBV4-3 combines with J gene TRBJ1-1; D is perhaps TRBD1 (6 bases). Germline lookup yields CDR1 LGHNA and CDR2 YSLEER. The CDR3 is made up of 16 amino acids. V was cut by 3 bases and J by 1 base, with 15 bases left in between. CDR3 in DNA: TGCGCCAGCAGCCACCCCCCAGGGGAGACGAACACTGAAGCTTTCTTT. Its protein is CASSHPPGETNTEAFF.

The chain combines TRBV7-3 with TRBJ2-2, with 8 positions matching TRBD2. Germline V lookup: CDR1 SGHTA, CDR2 FQGTGA. CDR3 length: 15 residues. The J segment lost 6 bases and the V segment lost 6 bases, leaving 9 bases of the junction unmatched. The CDR3 DNA reads TGTGCCAGCAGGCCGGGGGGGAGCAGCGCCGGGGAGCTGTTTTTT. Its protein is CASRPGGSSAGELFF.

This clonotype was seen a few times. The chain combines TRBV5-5 with TRBJ2-1; a possible D gene is TRBD1 (5 bases). Germline V gene data show CDR1 as SGHKS and CDR2 as YYEKEE (reference sequence). V lost 2 bases to trimming and J lost 8 bases, with 20 bases between them. This CDR3 is built from 16 residues. CDR3 sequence (DNA): TGTGCCAGCAGCTTAATTGCAGGGTCCCTAAGGGATGAGCAGTTCTTC. This codes for CASSLIAGSLRDEQFF.

This clonotype was seen more than once but under ten times. The V call is TRBV6-1, the J call TRBJ2-7, with D perhaps TRBD1 or TRBD2 (5 bases each). The CDR3 is made up of 14 amino acids. Germline lookup yields CDR1 MNHNS and CDR2 SASEGT. V was shortened by 5 bases and J by 2 bases, with 13 bases between the two germline ends. CDR3: CASSSSGTPYEQYF. The CDR3 nucleotides are TGTGCCAGCAGTTCCTCCGGGACGCCCTACGAGCAGTACTTC.

The gene calls are TRBV6-2 or TRBV6-3 and TRBJ1-1, with a weak D call TRBD1 (6 bases). Trimming removed 7 bases at V and 1 base at J, with 16 bases between. The CDR3 is made up of 15 amino acids. Germline CDR1 and CDR2: MNHEY and SVGEGT. The CDR3, as DNA: TGTGCCAGCAACGATGGGGGCACGGGGAACACTGAAGCTTTCTTT. Translated, it gives CASNDGGTGNTEAFF.

The DNA of the CDR3 is TGTGCCAGCAAGCCGGGAGTACAAGAGACCCAGTACTTC. As protein: CASKPGVQETQYF. J is TRBJ2-5 and V is TRBV6-2 or TRBV6-3; possible D gene TRBD2, 6 bases. Per the germline V gene, CDR1 is MNHEY and CDR2 is SVGEGT. The CDR3 is 13 amino acids. V was shortened by 7 bases and J by 2 bases, with 11 bases between the two germline ends.

This rearrangement joins TRBV7-2 to TRBJ2-3; D ambiguous. Per germline, CDR1 SGHTA and CDR2 FQGNSA. The CDR3 consists of 13 residues. V was cut by 3 bases and J by 5 bases, with 9 bases left in between. CDR3 nucleotide sequence: TGTGCCAGCAGCTTGACGGTGGTAGATACGCAGTATTTT. This translates into CASSLTVVDTQYF.